These 23 T cell receptor beta chains came from one sample sequenced in a study of blood T cell repertoires in COVID-19. Assay used: immunoSEQ multiplex PCR; TCRdb lists only in-frame clones, some missing. The sample holds 200,000 to 250,000 clones; roughly four fifths are singletons and the top ten take over 2.5%. The specimen sequenced was peripheral blood. The receptors originated from a woman under 40 who had recovered from COVID-19.

The gene calls are TRBV19 and TRBJ1-1; the D is unclear. The ends were cut back, 9 bases at V and 2 bases at J, with 16 bases in the middle. The CDR3 length is 14 residues. Germline-derived CDR1 and CDR2 are LNHDA and SQIVND (reference sequence). This CDR3 is CASSRGRLNTEAFF. CDR3 nucleotide sequence: TGTGCCAGCTCACGAGGGAGGCTAAACACTGAAGCTTTCTTT.

The rearrangement links TRBV5-4 to TRBJ2-3, with 7 bases that match TRBD2. Trimming took 0 bases from V and 2 from J; bases not matched to a gene: 3. Germline CDR1 is SGHNT and CDR2 is YYREEE (reference sequence). The CDR3 spans 15 residues. The CDR3 DNA reads TGTGCCAGCAGCTTGGGACTAGCAGACACAGATACGCAGTATTTT. It yields the protein CASSLGLADTDTQYF.

This clone occurred once. This sequence joins TRBV9 and TRBJ2-6; 8 bases are shared with TRBD1. The J segment lost 0 bases and the V segment lost 0 bases, leaving 11 bases of the junction unmatched. There are 20 residues in the CDR3. The germline V gene has CDR1 SGDLS and CDR2 YYNGEE. CDR3 in DNA: TGTGCCAGCAGCGTAGTCGGGGTGGGACAGGCGAGCTCTGGGGCCAACGTCCTGACTTTC. Translated: CASSVVGVGQASSGANVLTF. Based on the CDR3 plus reference TRBV9 and TRBJ2-6, the full variable domain is DSGVTQTPKHLITATGQRVTLRCSPRSGDLSVYWYQQSLDQGLQFLIQYYNGEERAKGNILERFSAQQFPDLHSELNLSSLELGDSALYFCASSVVGVGQASSGANVLTFGAGSRLTVL.

Concerning this clone itself: This sample also contains other DNA sequences that code for the same CDR3. The chain recombines TRBV29-1 with TRBJ1-2; 12 bases are shared with TRBD1. The CDR3 spans 13 residues. The V gene's germline CDR1 is SQVTM and CDR2 ANQGSEA. Trimming removed 4 bases from V and 5 bases from J; junction bases left unmatched: 2. CDR3 DNA: TGCAGCGTTGGGGGACAGGGGGCGTATGGCTACACCTTC. Translated, it gives CSVGGQGAYGYTF. The full variable domain, its missing parts supplied by reference TRBV29-1 and TRBJ1-2, is SAVISQKPSRDICQRGTSLTIQCQVDSQVTMMFWYRQQPGQSLTLIATANQGSEATYESGFVIDKFPISRPNLTFSTLTVSNMSPEDSSIYLCSVGGQGAYGYTFGSGTRLTVV.

The rearrangement joins TRBV27 to TRBJ1-5; 9 nucleotides line up with TRBD1. Germline loops: CDR1 MNHEY, CDR2 SMNVEV (reference sequence). The V and J ends lost 5 bases and 6 bases, in that order; junction bases with no gene match: 8. This CDR3 has 15 amino acids. DNA for the CDR3: TGTGCCAGCAGTCAGGGGACAGGGAAGCGTCAGCCCCAGCATTTT. Translating gives CASSQGTGKRQPQHF.

This clone occurred once. The chain is built from TRBV11-2 and TRBJ2-7, with TRBD2 as a possible D gene (5 bases). CDR1 is SGHAT and CDR2 is FQNNGV in the germline V gene. The CDR3 runs 15 residues. V shed 4 bases and J shed 0 bases, with 13 bases lying between them. CDR3 DNA sequence: TGTGCCAGCAGCTGGCTGGTGGGAGCCTCCTACGAGCAGTACTTC. Translating gives CASSWLVGASYEQYF.

In this sample, this clone turned up once. J is TRBJ1-2 and V is TRBV6-5; D is possibly TRBD1 (6 bases). The germline gives CDR1 MNHEY, CDR2 SVGAGI. The CDR3 sequence is 16 residues long. V lost 0 bases and J 4 bases, leaving 15 bases between the germline ends. The CDR3 here is CASSYSNRADLYGYTF. CDR3 sequence (DNA): TGTGCCAGCAGTTACTCTAACAGGGCGGACCTCTATGGCTACACCTTC.

This chain links TRBV5-1 with TRBJ1-3; no reliable D call. Trimming removed 0 bases at V and 0 bases at J, with 13 bases between. CDR1 and CDR2 (germline): SGHRS, YFSETQ. There are 17 residues in the CDR3. CDR3 protein: CASSLGAFGNSGNTIYF. CDR3 coding DNA: TGCGCCAGCAGCTTGGGGGCCTTTGGAAACTCTGGAAACACCATATATTTT.

Concerning this clone itself: This may be a read error, as it is one base from a much larger clone. The J gene is TRBJ2-7, the V gene TRBV7-3; D is unresolved. The germline CDR1 and CDR2 sequences are SGHTA and FQGTGA. Trimming pared 4 bases from V and 0 bases from J, leaving 4 bases between. The CDR3 has 12 amino acids. The CDR3 DNA reads TGTGCCAGCAGCTCCAGCTCCTACGAGCAGTACTTC. It is translated as CASSSSSYEQYF. Drawing the rest from reference TRBV7-3 and TRBJ2-7, the complete variable domain is GAGVSQTPSNKVTEKGKYVELRCDPISGHTALYWYRQSLGQGPEFLIYFQGTGAADDSGLPNDRFFAVRPEGSVSTLKIQRTERGDSAVYLCASSSSSYEQYFGPGTRLTVT.

The chain employs TRBV27 and TRBJ1-1, with D tentatively TRBD1 (5 bases). V was shortened by 5 bases and J by 9 bases, with 16 bases between the two germline ends. This CDR3 has 13 residues. Per the germline V gene, CDR1 is MNHEY and CDR2 is SMNVEV (reference sequence). This CDR3 is CASSLLGAEQAFF. CDR3 DNA sequence: TGTGCCAGCAGTCTCCTTGGGGCAGAGCAAGCTTTCTTT.

This clone has just a few counts. The chain has TRBV5-5 and TRBJ2-7; unclear D gene. CDR1 SGHKS and CDR2 YYEKEE come from the germline V gene (reference sequence). V lost 4 bases to trimming and J lost 4 bases, with 6 bases between them. The CDR3 loop spans 11 amino acids. The CDR3 DNA sequence: TGTGCCAGCAGCCGTTATTACGAGCAGTACTTC. Translation gives CASSRYYEQYF. Filled out from reference TRBV5-5 and TRBJ2-7, the complete variable domain reads DAGVTQSPTHLIKTRGQQVTLRCSPISGHKSVSWYQQVLGQGPQFIFQYYEKEERGRGNFPDRFSARQFPNYSSELNVNALLLGDSALYLCASSRYYEQYFGPGTRLTVT.

The J gene is TRBJ2-5, the V gene TRBV14; weak D call: TRBD1 (5 bases). Trimming left V 4 bases short and J 4 bases short, with 16 bases between. CDR1 SGHDN and CDR2 FVKESK come from the germline V gene. This CDR3 has 15 amino acids. The chain's CDR3 is CASSPGWAQGETQYF. CDR3 sequence (DNA): TGTGCCAGCAGCCCTGGCTGGGCTCAGGGAGAGACCCAGTACTTC.

This clone was counted between two and nine times. J is TRBJ1-3 and V is TRBV19; D remains ambiguous. This CDR3 has 14 amino acids. The V end was cut by 7 bases, the J end by 4 bases, with 14 bases between. Germline lookup yields CDR1 LNHDA and CDR2 SQIVND (reference sequence). The CDR3 spells CASNYHVGGNTIYF. The CDR3 region has the DNA TGTGCCAGTAACTACCATGTTGGAGGAAACACCATATATTTT.

The V and J genes are TRBV19 and TRBJ2-5, with a possible D match to TRBD2 (7 bases). The CDR3 contains 13 residues. The V end was cut by 10 bases, the J end by 2 bases, with 14 bases between. Per the germline V gene, CDR1 is LNHDA and CDR2 is SQIVND (reference sequence). CDR3: CATSRGLQETQYF. CDR3 nucleotides: TGTGCCACCTCGCGGGGGCTACAAGAGACCCAGTACTTC.

The CDR3 region is CASSLRWAYGNQPQHF. The DNA of the CDR3 is TGTGCCAGCAGCCTCAGGTGGGCGTATGGCAATCAGCCCCAGCATTTT. This chain links TRBV5-4 with TRBJ1-5; D uncertain. Germline-derived CDR1 and CDR2 are SGHNT and YYREEE (reference sequence). The length of the CDR3 is 16 residues. V was clipped by 4 bases and J by 2 bases, with 16 bases between them.

This chain links TRBV28 with TRBJ1-1; D perhaps matches TRBD1 (5 bases). The CDR3 is made up of 15 amino acids. In germline, CDR1 is MDHEN, CDR2 SYDVKM. V shed 5 bases and J shed 0 bases, with 13 bases lying between them. The CDR3 DNA reads TGTGCCAGCAGTGGGACGGGACTGGTGAACACTGAAGCTTTCTTT. Translated, it gives CASSGTGLVNTEAFF.

This clone was detected a few times. This sequence joins TRBV14 and TRBJ2-1, with D possibly matching TRBD2 (5 bases). Germline CDR1 is SGHDN and CDR2 is FVKESK. V lost 4 bases and J lost 0, with 10 bases in between. This CDR3 is 15 amino acids long. The CDR3 region is CASSPKRSSYNEQFF. Written as DNA, the CDR3 is TGTGCCAGCAGCCCCAAGCGGAGCTCCTACAATGAGCAGTTCTTC.

The J gene is TRBJ2-5, the V gene TRBV4-1; the D is unclear. The V and J ends lost 0 bases and 5 bases respectively, with 4 bases between them. Germline V CDR1 and CDR2: MGHRA, YSYEKL. This CDR3 contains 12 residues. The CDR3 is CASSQDLETQYF. The CDR3 DNA is TGCGCCAGCAGCCAAGATCTCGAGACCCAGTACTTC.

The J gene is TRBJ2-7, the V gene TRBV20-1; no definite D call. CDR1 is DFQATT, CDR2 SNEGSKA, per germline (reference sequence). The CDR3 extends over 13 amino acids. V dropped 3 bases and J dropped 0 bases, with 9 bases sitting between them. The DNA of the CDR3 is TGCAGTGCTAGTCTCCTGAGCTCCTACGAGCAGTACTTC. This encodes CSASLLSSYEQYF.

CDR3 protein: CASSLPLAVGMRNEQFF. The CDR3 coding sequence is TGTGCCAGCAGCCTCCCATTAGCAGTCGGGATGAGGAATGAGCAGTTCTTC. The genes are TRBV5-4 and TRBJ2-1, with D tentatively TRBD2 (5 bases). The V gene lost 4 bases and the J gene lost 7 bases, with 24 bases spanning the gap. CDR1 and CDR2 from the germline V gene are SGHNT and YYREEE (reference sequence). This CDR3 has 17 amino acids.

The rearrangement links TRBV6-2 or TRBV6-3 to TRBJ1-2; 7 bases line up with TRBD1. The CDR3 is 12 amino acids. The germline V gene encodes CDR1 MNHEY and CDR2 SVGEGT. The ends lost 6 bases at V and 6 bases at J; junction bases unmatched: 4. The CDR3 loop reads CASSLQGHGYTF. In DNA form, the CDR3 reads TGTGCCAGCAGCTTACAGGGGCATGGCTACACCTTC.

This chain links TRBV19 with TRBJ1-1; tentative D call: TRBD1 (5 bases). The CDR3 covers 14 residues. With 8 bases removed from V and 1 base from J, the gap between germline ends came to 14 bases. Germline CDR1 is LNHDA and CDR2 is SQIVND (reference sequence). CDR3 DNA sequence: TGTGCCAGTCTACGGTTTGGGGCGAACACTGAAGCTTTCTTT. Residues: CASLRFGANTEAFF.

The CDR3 DNA reads TGCGCCAGCAGCCAAGATAAGCCGGGTAGGGAGCTGTTTTTT. It specifies CASSQDKPGRELFF. The chain employs TRBV4-1 and TRBJ2-2; D is unresolved. This CDR3 region has 14 residues. CDR1 MGHRA and CDR2 YSYEKL come from the germline V gene. The V end lost 0 bases, the J end lost 9 bases, and 11 bases lay between the germline ends.